This entry features one T cell receptor (beta chain) sequence. Its recognized antigen is unknown. Per-nucleotide qualities are absent, and no much larger clonotype sits a single base away. The immunoSEQ Assay, a bias-controlled multiplex PCR, was used to amplify TCRbeta CDR3 regions from genomic DNA. The paper's processing steps were these. Nucleated cell counts per sample were estimated from amplification of reference gene primers within the assay. To quantify the absolute abundance of each unique TCRbeta CDR3 rearrangement, sequence reads were collapsed and filtered. Productive Simpson clonality was computed per sample as the square root of Simpson's diversity index over productive rearrangements. Sourced from immuneACCESS, this table was stored by TCRdb with only in-frame sequences that have V and J called. A share of the clones is absent; for the studies checked, an unresolved V gene accounts for under half, and the remainder has no known explanation. Clonal size and the V and J genes are those of that table, whereas D and trimming came from the DNA. The sample profile shows about 200,000 clones; 88% of them were found once. Less than 7.5% of the sample is held by the ten biggest clonotypes.

A second Seattle source provided samples from volunteer blood donors who had recovered from COVID-19. The collaborating institutions used their own protocols to collect whole blood in K2EDTA tubes. Collaborator samples were shipped for TCRbeta analysis as frozen whole blood, isolated PBMCs, or DNA extracted from either sample type. V was cut back by 0 bases and J by 6 bases, leaving a gap of 10 bases between them. The germline V gene yields SGDLS for CDR1 and YYNGEE for CDR2. The CDR3 runs 13 amino acids, cysteine and phenylalanine included. The DNA shown is the 39-base CDR3, in frame from base 1. This sample was included in a study of blood T cell repertoires in COVID-19 (dated by TCRdb to about 2020). The study in broad terms: Collaborator samples came from the United States, Italy and Spain and covered acute and convalescent phases of COVID-19. The sample metadata nearly always contained a de-identified subject ID, COVID-19 status, age in years and sex. The prospective study material was composed of cDNA or gDNA derived from T cells, B-cell-depleted T cells, or PBMCs. Where HLA class I and class II types were available, the types were taken from metadata supplied by the sample provider, not from assay-based typing. The samples were drawn from the first 160 participants of the ongoing ImmuneRACE study and from 950 to 1,500 subjects provided by 6 global collaborators. The repertoires were released in a freely available public database meant as a resource for research on the immune response to SARS-CoV-2. The dataset comprised deeply sampled blood TCRbeta repertoires from subjects exposed to, actively infected with, or recovered from COVID-19. Overall results and qualifications from the work: Clinical and demographic metadata were provided uncurated, with the amount varying by source and participant.

The chain links TRBV9 with TRBJ2-7; TRBD2 is a possible D gene, resting on 7 matching bases. The receptor was derived from a woman aged 40 to 50 who had recovered from COVID-19. Sequencing was performed on peripheral blood. Read as DNA, the sequence is TGTGCCAGCAGCGTAGACAGGGAGGGCGAGCAGTACTTC. Its translation is CASSVDREGEQYF.